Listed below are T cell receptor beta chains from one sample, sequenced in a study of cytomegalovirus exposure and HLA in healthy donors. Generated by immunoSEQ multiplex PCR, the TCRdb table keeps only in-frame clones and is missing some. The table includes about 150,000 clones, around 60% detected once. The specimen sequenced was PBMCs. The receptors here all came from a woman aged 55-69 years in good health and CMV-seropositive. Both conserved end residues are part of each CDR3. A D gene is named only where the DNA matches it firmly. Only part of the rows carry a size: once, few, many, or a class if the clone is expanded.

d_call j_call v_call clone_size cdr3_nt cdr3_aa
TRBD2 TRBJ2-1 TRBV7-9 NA TGTGTCAGCAGCTTGCGGGAGGGCCGCAATGAGCAGTTCTTC CVSSLREGRNEQFF
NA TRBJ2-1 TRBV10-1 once TGCGCCAGCAGTGAGTCGCTAGCGACCTACAATGAGCAGTTCTTC CASSESLATYNEQFF
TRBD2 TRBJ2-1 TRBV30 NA TGTGCCTGGAAACGGGGGGGTTCCTACAATGAGCAGTTCTTC CAWKRGGSYNEQFF
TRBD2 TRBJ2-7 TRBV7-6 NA TGTGCCAGCAGCAGTTCCGGGACTAGCGGATCCTACGAGCAGTACTTC CASSSSGTSGSYEQYF
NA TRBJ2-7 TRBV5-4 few TGTGCCAGCAGCTTTGGGGGAGGAGTCGACGAGCAGTACTTC CASSFGGGVDEQYF
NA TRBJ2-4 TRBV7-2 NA TGTGCCAGCAGCTCTCGGGCAGGGGAAAACATTCAGTACTTC CASSSRAGENIQYF
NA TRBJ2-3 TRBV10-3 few TGTGCCATCGGCGGGGAAGGGCAGTATTTT CAIGGEGQYF
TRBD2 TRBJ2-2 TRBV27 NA TGTGCCAGCCAGACTAGCGGGACGTACACCGGGGAGCTGTTTTTT CASQTSGTYTGELFF
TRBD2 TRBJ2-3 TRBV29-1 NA TGCAGCGTCTCCTGGACTAGCGGGAGAGTAGATACGCAGTATTTT CSVSWTSGRVDTQYF
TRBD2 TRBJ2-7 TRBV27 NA TGTGCCAGCAGACTAGCGGGAGCCTACGAGCAGTACTTC CASRLAGAYEQYF
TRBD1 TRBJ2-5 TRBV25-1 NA TGTGCCAGCATTCCCCGGGACAGCCAAGAGACCCAGTACTTC CASIPRDSQETQYF
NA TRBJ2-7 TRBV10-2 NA TGCGCCAGCAGTGATACCGGACAGAGACAGTACTTC CASSDTGQRQYF
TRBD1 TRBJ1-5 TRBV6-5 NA TGTGCCAGCAGCGGGACAGGGCTCCGCAATCAGCCCCAGCATTTT CASSGTGLRNQPQHF
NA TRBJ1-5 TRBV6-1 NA TGTGCCAGCACGGGAGGAGGGAATAGCAATCAGCCCCAGCATTTT CASTGGGNSNQPQHF
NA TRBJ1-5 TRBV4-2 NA TGTGCCAGCAGCCAAGTAAATAGCAATCAGCCCCAGCATTTT CASSQVNSNQPQHF
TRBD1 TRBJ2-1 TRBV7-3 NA TGTGCCAGCAGCCCTACAGGGGCCTACAATGAGCAGTTCTTC CASSPTGAYNEQFF
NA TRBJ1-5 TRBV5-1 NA TGCGCCAGCAGCTCGACGAGCGGGCAGCCCCAGCATTTT CASSSTSGQPQHF
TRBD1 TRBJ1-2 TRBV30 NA TGTGCCTGGAGTGTAGGTCTCGGGCAGGGGGACGGCTACACCTTC CAWSVGLGQGDGYTF
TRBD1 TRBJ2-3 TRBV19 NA TGTGCCAGTGACGACCTCGACAGGGTCACGCAGTATTTT CASDDLDRVTQYF
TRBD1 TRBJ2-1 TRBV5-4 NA TGTGCCAGCAGCTTGGTGGGGGACAGCGAGCAGTTCTTC CASSLVGDSEQFF
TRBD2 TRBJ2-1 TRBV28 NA TGTGCCAGCAGCCTCCTAGCGGGAGGGAGCAATGAGCAGTTCTTC CASSLLAGGSNEQFF
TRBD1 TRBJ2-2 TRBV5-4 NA TGTGCCAGCGCGTCCGGGACAGGTGCTAACACCGGGGAGCTGTTTTTT CASASGTGANTGELFF
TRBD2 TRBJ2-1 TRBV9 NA TGTGCCAGCAGCCCGGGACTAAACTCCTACAATGAGCAGTTCTTC CASSPGLNSYNEQFF
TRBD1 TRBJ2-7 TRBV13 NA TGTGCCAGCAGCTTAACCGGGACAGGGGTTGGCGAGCAGTACTTC CASSLTGTGVGEQYF
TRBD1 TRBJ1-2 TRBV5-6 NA TGTGCCAGCAGCTTGGATGATGCAGGGACAGCCGGCGGGTTCTATGGCTACACCTTC CASSLDDAGTAGGFYGYTF
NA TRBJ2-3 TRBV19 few TGTGCCAGTAGTATAGAAATCGGGGTTAGCACAGATACGCAGTATTTT CASSIEIGVSTDTQYF
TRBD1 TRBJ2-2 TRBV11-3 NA TGTGCCAGCAGCCCGGACAGGGGTGGCACCGGGGAGCTGTTTTTT CASSPDRGGTGELFF
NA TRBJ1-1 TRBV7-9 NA TGTGCCAGCAGCTTAGGGGACTTGAACACTGAAGCTTTCTTT CASSLGDLNTEAFF
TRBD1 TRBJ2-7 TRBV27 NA TGTGCCAGCCGGATGGGGCAGGGGGCGACCTACGAGCAGTACTTC CASRMGQGATYEQYF
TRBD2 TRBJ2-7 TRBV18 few TGTGCCAGCTCACCTGAAGCGGGAGTCACCTACGAGCAGTACTTC CASSPEAGVTYEQYF
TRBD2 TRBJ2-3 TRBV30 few TGTGCCTGGAGTGTAGGTCGGGGGAGGGCCTCTGATACGCAGTATTTT CAWSVGRGRASDTQYF
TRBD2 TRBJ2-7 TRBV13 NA TGTGCCAGCAGCCAAGCGGGAGTCATAAACGAGCAGTACTTC CASSQAGVINEQYF
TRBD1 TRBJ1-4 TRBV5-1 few TGCGCCAGCAGCTCTACAGGGGGCGCGGGTGAAAAACTGTTTTTT CASSSTGGAGEKLFF
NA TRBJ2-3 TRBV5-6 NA TGTGCCAGCAGCTTGGCTAGGGGAACAGATACGCAGTATTTT CASSLARGTDTQYF
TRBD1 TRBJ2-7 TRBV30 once TGTGCCTGGATAATGAAGGACAGGGGTTCCGAGCAGTACTTC CAWIMKDRGSEQYF
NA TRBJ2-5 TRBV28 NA TGTGCCAGCAGGAGGGGGGGGATCCAAGAGACCCAGTACTTC CASRRGGIQETQYF
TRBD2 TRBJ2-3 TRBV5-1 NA TGCGCCAGCAGCTTGGGCCTAGCGGACACAGATACGCAGTATTTT CASSLGLADTDTQYF
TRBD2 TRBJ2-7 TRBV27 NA TGTGCCAGCAGTTTAGCGGGAGGGCCTTACGAGCAGTACTTC CASSLAGGPYEQYF
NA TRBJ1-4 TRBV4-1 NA TGCGCCAGCAGCCAAGTAGAACAGGGAGGGGAAAAACTGTTTTTT CASSQVEQGGEKLFF
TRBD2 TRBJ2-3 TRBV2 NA TGTGCCGTACTAGCGAGCACAGATACGCAGTATTTT CAVLASTDTQYF
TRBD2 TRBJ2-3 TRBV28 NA TGTGCCAGCAGTTTACTAGCGGGAGGAAGCACAGATACGCAGTATTTT CASSLLAGGSTDTQYF
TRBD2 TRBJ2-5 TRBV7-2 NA TGTGCCAGCAGCTTAAATGGCGGGAGCGGCGAGACCCAGTACTTC CASSLNGGSGETQYF
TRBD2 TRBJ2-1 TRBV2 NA TGTGCCAGCAGTGCTACTAGCGGGAGCGTCGGTGAGCAGTTCTTC CASSATSGSVGEQFF
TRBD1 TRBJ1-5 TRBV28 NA TGTGCCAGCAGTTTGGCAGGGGGCGGGCAGCCCCAGCATTTT CASSLAGGGQPQHF
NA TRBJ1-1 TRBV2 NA TGTGCCAGCAGTGAGGGGGGGGCAAAGTCGACTGAAGCTTTCTTT CASSEGGAKSTEAFF
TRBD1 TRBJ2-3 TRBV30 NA TGTGCCTGGAGTTATACCGGGACAGCCACAGATACGCAGTATTTT CAWSYTGTATDTQYF
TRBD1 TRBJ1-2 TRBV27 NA TGTGCCAGCCGCCGGGGGGATACAGGGGGCATAGGCTACACCTTC CASRRGDTGGIGYTF